This T cell receptor (beta chain) was sequenced for a study of OX40 agonist ivuxolimab in advanced cancers. Study-level results: Some nonresponders likewise displayed low normalized T-cell clonal expansion.

Blood sampling was done at baseline, cycle 4 day 1, and cycle 7 day 1. Repertoires were generated with immunoSEQ multiplex PCR, while TCRdb's copy carries only in-frame clones and drops some. This repertoire shows 55,000 to 80,000 clones, 75% to 90% found once; its top ten account for under 3.5%. With respect to this clone: Its antigen is as yet unknown.

This specimen consisted of CD4+ or CD8+ T cells sorted from blood, obtained in a trial of the OX40 agonist ivuxolimab. The sequence was obtained from an adult with an advanced solid tumor such as melanoma, head and neck, liver or kidney cancer.

The CDR3 here is CASSAALIDRDYGYTF. DNA of the CDR3: TGTGCCAGCTCGGCGGCGTTAATTGACAGGGACTATGGCTACACCTTC. The chain joins TRBV18 to TRBJ1-2; 7 nucleotides line up with TRBD1. The CDR3 runs to 16 residues. J gave up 3 bases and V 6 bases, and 13 bases lay outside the gene matches. CDR1 and CDR2 from the germline V gene are KGHSH and LQKENI. Combining the CDR3 with reference TRBV18 and TRBJ1-2 gives the whole variable domain NAGVMQNPRHLVRRRGQEARLRCSPMKGHSHVYWYRQLPEEGLKFMVYLQKENIIDESGMPKERFSAEFPKEGPSILRIQQVVRGDSAAYFCASSAALIDRDYGYTFGSGTRLTVV.